Listed here are 32 T cell receptor beta chains from one sample, sequenced in a study of blood T cell repertoires in COVID-19. The protocol was immunoSEQ multiplex PCR, while the TCRdb copy is restricted to in-frame clones and leaves out a portion. The data hold under 250,000 clones, with 75% to 85% observed a single time. The sample was peripheral blood. The receptors were sampled from a woman between 70 and 85 years old with COVID-19, enrolled during active disease.

V gene TRBV7-3 combines with J gene TRBJ2-5, with TRBD2 matching over 7 bases. V shed 1 base, J shed 1 base, and the junction held 6 bases outside the gene matches. The CDR3 runs to 16 residues. Germline V gives CDR1 SGHTA, CDR2 FQGTGA. The CDR3 DNA follows: TGTGCCAGCAGCTTAAGAGGGATAGCGGGCCAAGAGACCCAGTACTTC. Protein sequence: CASSLRGIAGQETQYF.

The chain couples TRBV2 to TRBJ2-1, with D maybe TRBD1 (6 bases). The V end lost 5 bases, the J end lost 4 bases, and 21 bases lay between the germline ends. This CDR3 spans 17 amino acids. Germline CDR1 reads SNHLY; CDR2 reads FYNNEI. CDR3 loop: CASSTHGGRLWYNEQFF. The CDR3 nucleotides are TGTGCCAGCAGTACCCATGGGGGCAGACTATGGTACAATGAGCAGTTCTTC.

The chain carries TRBV6-2 or TRBV6-3 and TRBJ2-7, with 12 bases lining up with TRBD2. Germline V lookup: CDR1 MNHEY, CDR2 SVGEGT. The junction had 2 bases not matched to a gene; V was cut back by 0 bases and J by 5 bases. The CDR3 totals 15 residues. This chain's CDR3 is CASSYSTSGSNEQYF. The CDR3 DNA reads as TGTGCCAGCAGTTACTCGACTAGCGGGAGTAACGAGCAGTACTTC.

V is TRBV7-3 and J is TRBJ2-3; 9 bases fit TRBD2. Germline V gene lookup returns CDR1 SGHTA and CDR2 FQGTGA. The CDR3 length is 15 residues. With 5 bases clipped from V and 6 bases from J, the junction kept 9 bases outside the gene matches. Here the CDR3 reads CASSARTSAGDTQYF. DNA of the CDR3: TGTGCCAGCAGCGCCAGGACTAGCGCGGGGGATACGCAGTATTTT.

In this sample, this clone turned up once. This rearrangement joins TRBV2 to TRBJ2-3, with a tentative D call TRBD2 (5 bases). Germline loops: CDR1 SNHLY, CDR2 FYNNEI. The CDR3 totals 15 residues. Trimming took off 1 base at V and 1 base at J, with 9 bases between the two ends. As DNA, the CDR3 is TGTGCCAGCAGTGAAGGAGGGATTGGCACAGATACGCAGTATTTT. This gives the protein CASSEGGIGTDTQYF.

V and J are TRBV6-5 and TRBJ1-2; D may be TRBD1 (6 bases). CDR1 and CDR2 from the germline V gene are MNHEY and SVGAGI. Trimming stripped 6 bases from V and 4 bases from J, with 15 bases between. The CDR3 is 14 residues long. The CDR3 bases are TGTGCCAGCAGCCTCGGACAGATAGGCTATGGCTACACCTTC. Translation gives CASSLGQIGYGYTF.

V usage is TRBV11-3 and J usage is TRBJ1-3, with TRBD1 matching over 7 bases. The junction had 7 bases not matched to a gene; V was cut back by 5 bases and J by 0 bases. CDR1 is SGHNT, CDR2 YENEEA, per germline. The CDR3 is 16 amino acids. The CDR3 spells CASSTDRVHSGNTIYF. CDR3 bases: TGTGCCAGCAGCACTGACAGGGTTCACTCTGGAAACACCATATATTTT. Using reference TRBV11-3 and TRBJ1-3 for the parts outside the CDR3, the full variable domain is EAGVVQSPRYKIIEKKQPVAFWCNPISGHNTLYWYLQNLGQGPELLIRYENEEAVDDSQLPKDRFSAERLKGVDSTLKIQPAELGDSAVYLCASSTDRVHSGNTIYFGEGSWLTVV.

V gene TRBV5-8 combines with J gene TRBJ2-5, with 11 nucleotides matching TRBD1. The trim removed 4 bases at V and 5 bases at J, leaving 7 bases unmatched. The CDR3 loop spans 15 amino acids. From germline, CDR1 is SGHTS and CDR2 YDEGEE. This chain's CDR3 is CASSLGTGGKETQYF. CDR3 bases: TGTGCCAGCAGCCTGGGGACAGGGGGGAAGGAGACCCAGTACTTC.

J is TRBJ1-5 and V is TRBV2; the D gene is possibly TRBD1 (6 bases). There are 15 residues in the CDR3. Between the trimmed V and J ends, which lost 1 base and 2 bases, there was a span of 9 bases. Germline CDR1 reads SNHLY; CDR2 reads FYNNEI. The CDR3 region has the DNA TGTGCCAGCAGTGAAGAGGGGGGGGGCAATCAGCCCCAGCATTTT. The encoded protein is CASSEEGGGNQPQHF.

This chain uses TRBV19 with TRBJ2-1; 8 bases are a match to TRBD1. The germline V gene encodes CDR1 LNHDA and CDR2 SQIVND (reference sequence). V lost 7 bases, J lost 5 bases, and 10 bases stayed unmatched. This CDR3 has 15 residues. The DNA for the CDR3 is TGTGCCAGTACTAGACAGGGGCGCCTTCACAATGAGCAGTTCTTC. Its translation: CASTRQGRLHNEQFF.

This rearrangement joins TRBV28 to TRBJ1-1; tentative D call: TRBD1 (6 bases). The CDR3 loop spans 15 amino acids. The germline V and J ends were trimmed by 3 bases and 0 bases, with 11 bases remaining between them. Germline V gene sequence: CDR1 MDHEN, CDR2 SYDVKM. The CDR3 DNA sequence: TGTGCCAGCAGTTTGCCCGGACAGATGAACACTGAAGCTTTCTTT. Its protein is CASSLPGQMNTEAFF.

The chain links TRBV5-4 to TRBJ2-5; 8 bases agree with TRBD2. Unmatched junction bases numbered 2, after V lost 0 bases and J lost 4 bases. CDR1 and CDR2 (germline): SGHNT, YYREEE (reference sequence). There are 14 residues in the CDR3. The CDR3 spells CASSLAAGGETQYF. CDR3 nucleotide sequence: TGTGCCAGCAGCTTGGCTGCGGGGGGAGAGACCCAGTACTTC.

V is TRBV15 and J is TRBJ1-5; D is perhaps TRBD1 (5 bases). CDR3 length equals 17 residues. Germline assignment: CDR1 LNHNV and CDR2 YYDKDF (reference sequence). V lost 5 bases to trimming and J lost 6 bases, with 23 bases between them. The chain's CDR3 is CATSGAAGLAFRQPQHF. The CDR3 DNA is TGTGCCACCAGCGGTGCGGCGGGACTCGCCTTTCGTCAGCCCCAGCATTTT.

This rearrangement joins TRBV4-3 to TRBJ1-5, with 7 bases lining up with TRBD1. V was clipped by 0 bases and J by 5 bases; unmatched bases: 1. CDR1 is LGHNA and CDR2 is YSLEER in the germline V gene. The CDR3 spans 14 residues. The CDR3 nucleotides are TGCGCCAGCAGCCAAGAGACAGGGCATCAGCCCCAGCATTTT. Translated: CASSQETGHQPQHF.

This clone was counted only a few times. The V call is TRBV16, the J call TRBJ1-2; 8 nucleotides match TRBD1. Germline V gives CDR1 KGHSY, CDR2 FQNENV. The CDR3 is 17 amino acids. V lost 2 bases and J lost 0; bases outside the gene matches: 8. DNA of the CDR3: TGTGCCAGCAGCCAAGTTTATCAGGGGGCATCTAACTATGGCTACACCTTC. Amino acids: CASSQVYQGASNYGYTF.

The rearrangement uses TRBV5-8 and TRBJ1-3; no clear D. The ends were cut back, 1 base at V and 0 bases at J, with 14 bases in the middle. Germline values: CDR1 SGHTS, CDR2 YDEGEE. The CDR3 length is 17 residues. In nucleotides, the CDR3 is TGTGCCAGCAGCTTGACGACGGTTGGAGCCTCTGGAAACACCATATATTTT. Translating gives CASSLTTVGASGNTIYF. Together with reference TRBV5-8 and TRBJ1-3, the CDR3 gives the full variable domain: EAGVTQSPTHLIKTRGQQATLRCSPISGHTSVYWYQQALGLGLQFLLWYDEGEERNRGNFPPRFSGRQFPNYSSELNVNALELEDSALYLCASSLTTVGASGNTIYFGEGSWLTVV.

This clone turned up a few times. The chain is built from TRBV2 and TRBJ2-1; maybe TRBD2 (6 bases). CDR3 length: 15 residues. V dropped 5 bases and J dropped 7 bases, with 18 bases sitting between them. Germline V gene data show CDR1 as SNHLY and CDR2 as FYNNEI. CDR3 DNA sequence: TGTGCCAGCAGTCAATCCGGGGGAATCGGAAATGAGCAGTTCTTC. This gives the protein CASSQSGGIGNEQFF.

Of note for this clone: This same CDR3 is encoded by further DNA sequences in the sample. J is TRBJ1-5 and V is TRBV18, with 9 bases aligning to TRBD1. In germline, CDR1 is KGHSH, CDR2 LQKENI. V was clipped by 2 bases and J by 7 bases; unmatched bases: 3. This CDR3 is 14 amino acids long. Here the CDR3 DNA reads TGTGCCAGCTCACCAGACAGGGGGGACCAGCCCCAGCATTTT. It yields the protein CASSPDRGDQPQHF.

This chain uses TRBV5-8 with TRBJ1-1; maybe TRBD1 (6 bases). Trimming removed 2 bases from V and 1 base from J, with 6 bases in between. Germline CDR1 and CDR2: SGHTS and YDEGEE. The CDR3 has 13 residues. This CDR3 reads CASSLGGNTEAFF. The CDR3 region has the DNA TGTGCCAGCAGCTTAGGGGGGAACACTGAAGCTTTCTTT. Combining the CDR3 with reference TRBV5-8 and TRBJ1-1 gives the whole variable domain EAGVTQSPTHLIKTRGQQATLRCSPISGHTSVYWYQQALGLGLQFLLWYDEGEERNRGNFPPRFSGRQFPNYSSELNVNALELEDSALYLCASSLGGNTEAFFGQGTRLTVV.

The chain couples TRBV10-3 to TRBJ1-1; possible D gene TRBD1, 5 bases. Trimming stripped 5 bases from V and 5 bases from J, with 12 bases between. From germline, CDR1 is ENHRY and CDR2 SYGVKD. The CDR3 extends over 13 amino acids. The CDR3 DNA is TGTGCCATCAGTTGGGGGGGGTTGACTGAAGCTTTCTTT. It specifies CAISWGGLTEAFF.

This CDR3 is CASSGTDYEQFF. For the CDR3, the DNA is TGTGCCTCCTCCGGGACAGATTATGAGCAGTTCTTC. The rearrangement links TRBV24-1 to TRBJ2-1; 7 bases are a match to TRBD1. Unmatched junction bases numbered 9, after V lost 12 bases and J lost 8 bases. The CDR3 has 12 residues. Germline assignment: CDR1 KGHDR and CDR2 SFDVKD.

The rearrangement joins TRBV18 to TRBJ1-2, with D tentatively TRBD1 (5 bases). Germline V CDR1 and CDR2: KGHSH, LQKENI. CDR3 length: 16 amino acids. V lost 1 base to trimming and J lost 5 bases, with 17 bases between them. CDR3: CASSPLGGKSFYGYTF. For the CDR3, the DNA is TGTGCCAGCTCACCACTTGGGGGGAAATCATTTTATGGCTACACCTTC.

The chain is built from TRBV10-3 and TRBJ1-2; D possibly corresponds to TRBD1 (6 bases). There are 15 residues in the CDR3. Germline V CDR1 and CDR2: ENHRY, SYGVKD. Trimming took 1 base from V and 4 from J, leaving 13 bases between them. CDR3 protein: CAISEFQGFSYGYTF. Written as DNA, the CDR3 is TGTGCCATCAGTGAGTTTCAGGGGTTCAGCTATGGCTACACCTTC.

The V and J genes are TRBV3-1 (or the pseudogene TRBV3-2) and TRBJ1-6; TRBD1 might be the D (5 bases). Germline loops: CDR1 LGHDT, CDR2 YNNKEL (reference sequence). The CDR3 is made up of 13 amino acids. With 2 bases removed from V and 8 bases from J, the gap between germline ends came to 7 bases. In DNA, the CDR3 is TGTGCCAGCAGCCAATTACAGGATTCACCCCTCCACTTT. It codes for CASSQLQDSPLHF.

Only one count was recorded for this clone. This rearrangement joins TRBV14 to TRBJ1-2; D is unclear. The CDR3 sequence is 13 residues long. With 1 base removed from V and 4 bases from J, the gap between germline ends came to 7 bases. In germline, CDR1 is SGHDN, CDR2 FVKESK. CDR3 nucleotide sequence: TGTGCCAGCAGCCAAGTGGGCCCCTATGGCTACACCTTC. It codes for CASSQVGPYGYTF. Filled out from reference TRBV14 and TRBJ1-2, the complete variable domain reads EAGVTQFPSHSVIEKGQTVTLRCDPISGHDNLYWYRRVMGKEIKFLLHFVKESKQDESGMPNNRFLAERTGGTYSTLKVQPAELEDSGVYFCASSQVGPYGYTFGSGTRLTVV.

This chain joins TRBV24-1 and TRBJ2-7; 9 bases are a match to TRBD1. The V segment lost 4 bases and the J segment 6 bases; nucleotides outside the gene matches: 12. Germline CDR1 reads KGHDR; CDR2 reads SFDVKD. The CDR3 is 16 residues long. DNA for the CDR3: TGTGCCACCAGTGACCCGGACAGGGGCGACCGGGGCGAGCAGTACTTC. Translation: CATSDPDRGDRGEQYF.

This sequence joins TRBV27 and TRBJ1-6; D unclear. The CDR3 consists of 14 residues. V lost 10 bases to trimming and J lost 3 bases, with 13 bases between them. CDR1 is MNHEY and CDR2 is SMNVEV in the germline V gene (reference sequence). The DNA of the CDR3 is TGTGCCACCACAGCCTCCTACTATAATTCACCCCTCCACTTT. Translating gives CATTASYYNSPLHF.

The rearrangement joins TRBV5-8 to TRBJ2-6; unclear D gene. The CDR3 has 15 residues. Germline CDR1 and CDR2: SGHTS and YDEGEE. Trimming shortened V by 1 base and J by 2 bases, and 7 bases separated the two germline ends. Here the CDR3 reads CASSLTDAGANVLTF. DNA for the CDR3: TGTGCCAGCAGCTTGACAGATGCTGGGGCCAACGTCCTGACTTTC.

This clone was seen once. This chain joins TRBV6-1 and TRBJ2-7, with 12 bases fitting TRBD1. The germline V gene has CDR1 MNHNS and CDR2 SASEGT. After removal of 1 base from V and 4 bases from J, the junction contained 5 bases not matched to a gene. This CDR3 spans 16 amino acids. The CDR3 coding sequence is TGTGCCAGCAGTGAAGGTTTGGGACAGGGGGCTTACGAGCAGTACTTC. This sequence encodes CASSEGLGQGAYEQYF.

V usage is TRBV6-6 and J usage is TRBJ2-1; 15 bases fit TRBD2. Germline V gene data show CDR1 as MNHNY and CDR2 as SVGAGI (reference sequence). The CDR3 covers 19 residues. With 5 bases clipped from V and 3 bases from J, the junction kept 11 bases outside the gene matches. CDR3 in amino acids: CASSPLPGTSGGNYNEQFF. The CDR3 DNA follows: TGTGCCAGCAGTCCCCTCCCCGGGACTAGCGGGGGGAACTACAATGAGCAGTTCTTC.

This chain joins TRBV6-5 and TRBJ1-6; 8 bases align to TRBD1. CDR1 is MNHEY, CDR2 SVGAGI, per germline. V shed 5 bases, J shed 7 bases, and the junction held 7 bases outside the gene matches. The CDR3 sequence is 15 residues long. The CDR3 DNA is TGTGCCAGCAGTAAACGGACAGGGTGGAATTCACCCCTCCACTTT. Translating gives CASSKRTGWNSPLHF.

This clone has just a few counts. This rearrangement joins TRBV5-1 to TRBJ1-2, with 8 bases fitting TRBD1. V lost 2 bases, J lost 4 bases, and 1 base stayed unmatched. The CDR3 is 13 amino acids. CDR1 is SGHRS, CDR2 YFSETQ, per germline. CDR3 bases: TGCGCCAGCAGCTTCGGGACAGGCTATGGCTACACCTTC. Encoded protein: CASSFGTGYGYTF.